Presented here are 23 T cell receptor beta chains from one specimen sequenced in a study of T-cell reconstitution after alpha-beta-depleted transplantation in children. Unique molecular identifiers were incorporated during preparation of the TCRbeta library. TCRdb re-called the PCR reads through MiXCR, storing one row per CDR3 protein. The table records about 400,000 distinct CDR3 sequences, roughly 15% of them present only once. The material was PBMCs, mostly from graft donor cells, obtained 360 days after TCRalphabeta/CD19-depleted stem cell transplant. These receptors originate from a boy in the first two years of life who had a stem cell transplant for Wiskott-Aldrich syndrome, so the T cells may come from the graft donor.

This clonotype was seen more than once but under ten times. The chain recombines TRBV6-1 with TRBJ2-1; 10 bases align to TRBD2. Germline V gene data show CDR1 as MNHNS and CDR2 as SASEGT. The CDR3 contains 15 residues. V was pared by 6 bases and J by 4 bases, with 6 bases of the junction left unmatched. As DNA, the CDR3 is TGTGCCAGCAGGAAAAGCGGGAGGGGGTACAATGAGCAGTTCTTC. This sequence encodes CASRKSGRGYNEQFF.

This clonotype was picked up one time. This chain links TRBV27 with TRBJ2-7; 8 nucleotides line up with TRBD2. V was clipped by 6 bases and J by 4 bases; unmatched bases: 11. Looked up from germline, CDR1 is MNHEY and CDR2 is SMNVEV (reference sequence). This CDR3 contains 15 residues. CDR3 in DNA: TGTGCCAGCAGGGCAAGCGGGAGAACAAGTTACGAGCAGTACTTC. Translating gives CASRASGRTSYEQYF.

The chain has TRBV28 and TRBJ1-6; D gene ambiguous. V lost 7 bases and J lost 5, with 6 bases in between. The length of the CDR3 is 12 residues. Germline values: CDR1 MDHEN, CDR2 SYDVKM. The CDR3 protein is CASTPNNSPLHF. The CDR3 region has the DNA TGTGCCAGCACCCCCAATAATTCACCCCTCCACTTT.

This chain's CDR3 is CASSQDASGGARDTQYF. The CDR3, as DNA: TGTGCCAGCAGCCAAGATGCAAGCGGGGGGGCGAGGGATACGCAGTATTTT. The chain recombines TRBV3-1 with TRBJ2-3; 10 positions match TRBD2. The CDR3 contains 17 residues. Trimming cost V 0 bases and J 6 bases; bases outside gene matches: 9. In germline, CDR1 is LGHDT, CDR2 YNNKEL (reference sequence).

The genes are TRBV6-2 or TRBV6-3 and TRBJ2-2; 7 nucleotides match TRBD1. The CDR3 has 15 residues. Germline CDR1 is MNHEY and CDR2 is SVGEGT. J was trimmed by 5 bases and V by 5 bases; bases with no gene match: 8. The CDR3: CASSQDRTWTGELFF. CDR3 sequence (DNA): TGTGCCAGCAGTCAGGACAGGACGTGGACCGGGGAGCTGTTTTTT.

The chain couples TRBV20-1 to TRBJ2-7; D not resolved. Between the trimmed V and J ends, which lost 1 base and 3 bases, there was a span of 7 bases. The CDR3 has 12 amino acids. Germline V gives CDR1 DFQATT, CDR2 SNEGSKA (reference sequence). DNA of the CDR3: TGCAGTGCTAGAGCTGACTTCTACGAGCAGTACTTC. Encoded protein: CSARADFYEQYF.

The V gene is TRBV5-1, the J gene TRBJ2-5; D is perhaps TRBD1 (6 bases). V lost 4 bases to trimming and J lost 3 bases, with 13 bases between them. Germline V CDR1 and CDR2: SGHRS, YFSETQ. CDR3 length: 14 amino acids. The CDR3 protein is CASSIQGPKETQYF. The DNA for the CDR3 is TGCGCCAGCAGCATACAGGGCCCCAAAGAGACCCAGTACTTC.

This clonotype has only a few counts. The chain employs TRBV28 and TRBJ2-2; 9 bases agree with TRBD2. CDR3 length: 18 amino acids. Germline lookup yields CDR1 MDHEN and CDR2 SYDVKM. Trimming removed 1 base from V and 1 base from J; junction bases left unmatched: 7. This CDR3 is CASSLLIAGVRNTGELFF. CDR3 nucleotide sequence: TGTGCCAGCAGTTTATTGATAGCGGGGGTCCGGAACACCGGGGAGCTGTTTTTT.

In its sample, this clonotype was seen a few times. V usage is TRBV20-1 and J usage is TRBJ1-6; tentatively, D is TRBD1 (5 bases). The CDR3 has 15 residues. The germline gives CDR1 DFQATT, CDR2 SNEGSKA (reference sequence). CDR3 sequence (DNA): TGCAGGGCCCAATGGCAGGGAACCCTTAATTCACCCCTCCACTTT. Translating gives CRAQWQGTLNSPLHF.

This clonotype was counted only a few times. The V gene is TRBV7-9, the J gene TRBJ2-5, with a weak D call TRBD2 (6 bases). The CDR3 runs 13 residues. The V gene lost 4 bases and the J gene lost 4 bases, with 10 bases spanning the gap. Germline CDR1 and CDR2: SEHNR and FQNEAQ (reference sequence). The CDR3 nucleotides are TGTGCCAGCAGCTCCAGGAGGGCAGAGACCCAGTACTTC. The encoded protein is CASSSRRAETQYF.

This clonotype turned up a few times. This chain uses TRBV4-1 with TRBJ2-3, with 8 bases that match TRBD1. After removal of 0 bases from V and 7 bases from J, the junction contained 6 bases not matched to a gene. Germline assignment: CDR1 MGHRA and CDR2 YSYEKL. The CDR3 length is 15 residues. DNA for the CDR3: TGCGCCAGCAGCCAAGACCCCAGGGGGCTGAATACGCAGTATTTT. Translation: CASSQDPRGLNTQYF.

V and J are TRBV11-2 and TRBJ2-3, with 7 bases identical to TRBD2. The trim removed 1 base at V and 1 base at J, leaving 5 bases unmatched. Germline values: CDR1 SGHAT, CDR2 FQNNGV. This CDR3 is built from 16 residues. CDR3 DNA sequence: TGTGCCAGCAGCTTAGTCCGAGGGAGGGGCACAGATACGCAGTATTTT. Amino acid sequence: CASSLVRGRGTDTQYF. The entire variable domain, with the rest obtained from reference TRBV11-2 and TRBJ2-3, is as follows: EAGVAQSPRYKIIEKRQSVAFWCNPISGHATLYWYQQILGQGPKLLIQFQNNGVVDDSQLPKDRFSAERLKGVDSTLKIQPAKLEDSAVYLCASSLVRGRGTDTQYFGPGTRLTVL.

V usage is TRBV28 and J usage is TRBJ2-1; D remains ambiguous. The germline V gene encodes CDR1 MDHEN and CDR2 SYDVKM. The CDR3 runs to 13 residues. V was pared by 8 bases and J by 10 bases, with 18 bases between. The CDR3 region has the DNA TGTGCCAGCGGCCCCGGCCCCCTCGGCGAGCAGTTCTTC. Amino acid sequence: CASGPGPLGEQFF.

The chain combines TRBV2 with TRBJ2-2; the D gene is possibly TRBD2 (6 bases). The CDR3 extends over 14 amino acids. CDR1 and CDR2 (germline): SNHLY, FYNNEI. Trimming took 6 bases from V and 6 from J, leaving 14 bases between them. The CDR3: CASRGGRVAGELFF. Written as DNA, the CDR3 is TGTGCCAGCAGGGGAGGCAGGGTCGCCGGGGAGCTGTTTTTT. Variable domain in full (rest from reference TRBV2 and TRBJ2-2): EPEVTQTPSHQVTQMGQEVILRCVPISNHLYFYWYRQILGQKVEFLVSFYNNEISEKSEIFDDQFSVERPDGSNFTLKIRSTKLEDSAMYFCASRGGRVAGELFFGEGSRLTVL.

This clonotype has only a few counts. The chain joins TRBV6-5 to TRBJ2-4; the match to TRBD2 covers 11 bases. The CDR3 sequence is 17 residues long. The V and J ends lost 2 bases and 5 bases, in that order; junction bases with no gene match: 8. Germline-derived CDR1 and CDR2 are MNHEY and SVGAGI. Written as DNA, the CDR3 is TGTGCCAGCAGTTACGCCTCACTAGCGGGAGAGGAAAACATTCAGTACTTC. It specifies CASSYASLAGEENIQYF.

The chain combines TRBV20-1 with TRBJ2-7; D is undetermined. This CDR3 has 15 amino acids. With 1 base removed from V and 0 bases from J, the gap between germline ends came to 13 bases. Germline CDR1 is DFQATT and CDR2 is SNEGSKA (reference sequence). DNA for the CDR3: TGCAGTGCTAGAGCTCCTAGTAGCCCCTCCTACGAGCAGTACTTC. Its protein is CSARAPSSPSYEQYF.

The chain has TRBV24-1 and TRBJ2-7; unclear D gene. Germline lookup yields CDR1 KGHDR and CDR2 SFDVKD. Trimming pared 3 bases from V and 0 bases from J, leaving 5 bases between. CDR3 size: 13 residues. This CDR3 is CATSDPNSYEQYF. The CDR3 coding sequence is TGTGCCACCAGTGATCCCAACTCCTACGAGCAGTACTTC.

The CDR3 region has the DNA TGTGCCAGCAGGACCGGGACAGGCCTATACAATGAGCAGTTCTTC. Translated: CASRTGTGLYNEQFF. This chain joins TRBV11-1 and TRBJ2-1, with TRBD1 identical over 8 bases. The CDR3 sequence is 15 residues long. Germline-derived CDR1 and CDR2 are SGHAT and FQDESV (reference sequence). The V segment lost 6 bases and the J segment 4 bases; nucleotides outside the gene matches: 8.

Only a few counts were recorded for this clonotype. The rearrangement uses TRBV7-9 and TRBJ1-1, with D unresolved. The V end was cut by 5 bases, the J end by 0 bases, with 16 bases between. Germline CDR1 is SEHNR and CDR2 is FQNEAQ (reference sequence). This CDR3 comprises 16 residues. CDR3 DNA sequence: TGTGCCAGCAGCCCGATCGAAGGCTACATGAACACTGAAGCTTTCTTT. This codes for CASSPIEGYMNTEAFF.

This clonotype was counted between two and nine times. The chain is built from TRBV12-3 or TRBV12-4 and TRBJ2-1; D unresolved. CDR3 length: 16 residues. Trimming took 2 bases from V and 0 from J, leaving 11 bases between them. In nucleotides, the CDR3 is TGTGCCAGCAGTTTAAGGCTAACGAGCTCCTACAATGAGCAGTTCTTC. This encodes CASSLRLTSSYNEQFF.

V gene TRBV6-5 combines with J gene TRBJ2-2; D is possibly TRBD2 (5 bases). The CDR3 contains 14 residues. Trimming shortened V by 0 bases and J by 6 bases, and 8 bases separated the two germline ends. Germline values: CDR1 MNHEY, CDR2 SVGAGI. For the CDR3, the DNA is TGTGCCAGCAGTTACTCGACGGAGGCCGGGGAGCTGTTTTTT. It yields the protein CASSYSTEAGELFF.

This clonotype was found a few times. The V and J genes are TRBV7-9 and TRBJ2-1; 8 bases agree with TRBD2. Looked up from germline, CDR1 is SEHNR and CDR2 is FQNEAQ (reference sequence). The CDR3 covers 16 residues. Germline trimming cut 3 bases from V and 1 base from J; bases unmatched to any gene: 5. CDR3 DNA sequence: TGTGCCAGCAGCTTGTGGACTAGCTTGTCCTACAATGAGCAGTTCTTC. Its translation: CASSLWTSLSYNEQFF.

This clonotype showed up many times. The genes are TRBV15 and TRBJ2-1; D gene uncertain. Trimming removed 0 bases from V and 2 bases from J, with 8 bases in between. From germline, CDR1 is LNHNV and CDR2 YYDKDF (reference sequence). CDR3 length equals 15 residues. DNA for the CDR3: TGTGCCACCAGCAGAGATGGCCAGGCCTACAATGAGCAGTTCTTC. Translation: CATSRDGQAYNEQFF.